These T cell receptor beta chains were read from a single sample in a study of T-cell reconstitution after alpha-beta-depleted transplantation in children. Each CDR3 protein gets one entry after TCRdb re-called the PCR reads with MiXCR. This sample has 670,000 or so distinct CDR3 sequences, with roughly 13% found just once. The source material was PBMCs, sampled before TCRalphabeta/CD19-depleted stem cell transplant. All receptors come from a girl aged 2 to 9 with congenital amegakaryocytic thrombocytopenia, due to receive a stem cell transplant. The CDR3 runs from the conserved cysteine through the conserved F or W. Fields, in order: D gene, V gene, J gene, clone size, CDR3 protein, CDR3 DNA. A D gene is named only where the DNA matches it firmly. A row's size may be missing; if present it is once, few, many or a size class.

>NA|TRBV20-1|TRBJ1-2|many
CSARIRSNYGYTF
TGCAGTGCTAGAATTCGCAGCAACTATGGCTACACCTTC
>TRBD2|TRBV7-8|TRBJ2-7|NA
CASSLDGAGGSPYEQYF
TGTGCCAGCAGCTTAGATGGAGCGGGAGGGTCTCCGTACGAGCAGTACTTC
>NA|TRBV7-2|TRBJ2-7|many
CASSLGSSRNYEQYF
TGTGCCAGCAGCTTAGGGTCTAGCCGCAACTACGAGCAGTACTTC
>NA|TRBV20-1|TRBJ2-2|many
CSARKELAGGELFF
TGCAGTGCTAGAAAGGAGCTAGCAGGCGGGGAGCTGTTTTTT
>NA|TRBV5-1|TRBJ2-1|many
CASSSSFSYNEQFF
TGCGCCAGCAGCTCAAGTTTCTCCTACAATGAGCAGTTCTTC
>NA|TRBV5-6|TRBJ2-1|many
CASSFSGFPSYNEQFF
TGTGCCAGCAGCTTTAGCGGCTTCCCCTCCTACAATGAGCAGTTCTTC
>TRBD2|TRBV5-1|TRBJ2-1|many
CASSSGLALNEQFF
TGCGCCAGCAGCTCGGGACTAGCGTTAAATGAGCAGTTCTTC
>NA|TRBV5-5|TRBJ2-5|many
CASSTTGGETQYF
TGTGCCAGCAGCACGACTGGTGGAGAGACCCAGTACTTC
>TRBD2|TRBV5-1|TRBJ2-3|many
CASSFNPAGGDTQYF
TGCGCCAGCAGCTTCAACCCGGCGGGAGGTGATACGCAGTATTTT
>NA|TRBV6-4|TRBJ2-1|many
CANEQGSYNEQFF
TGTGCCAATGAGCAAGGCTCCTACAATGAGCAGTTCTTC
>NA|TRBV14|TRBJ1-1|many
CASSQARGTEAFF
TGTGCCAGCAGCCAAGCTCGGGGCACTGAAGCTTTCTTT
>NA|TRBV7-9|TRBJ1-6|many
CASSFGLKGPYNSPLHF
TGTGCCAGCAGCTTCGGCCTTAAGGGACCTTATAATTCACCCCTCCACTTT
>NA|TRBV12-3/TRBV12-4|TRBJ1-1|NA
CASSPRPRNTEAFF
TGTGCCAGCAGTCCCCGTCCGCGGAACACTGAAGCTTTCTTT
>NA|TRBV25-1|TRBJ2-5|NA
CASSDLHLRTQYF
TGTGCCAGCAGTGATCTTCACTTGAGAACCCAGTACTTC
>TRBD2|TRBV7-2|TRBJ2-5|few
CASSLSGTRSARYF
TGTGCCAGCAGCTTATCAGGGACTAGGAGTGCACGGTACTTC
>NA|TRBV15|TRBJ2-3|many
CAIDWGQQTDTQYF
TGTGCCATCGACTGGGGGCAACAAACAGATACGCAGTATTTT
>NA|TRBV7-2|TRBJ2-1|few
CASSLARGLSYNEQFF
TGTGCCAGCAGCTTAGCGAGGGGCCTCTCCTACAATGAGCAGTTCTTC
>TRBD1|TRBV5-1|TRBJ2-7|NA
CASSLGHRGVYEQYF
TGCGCCAGCAGCTTGGGTCACAGGGGGGTCTACGAGCAGTACTTC
>TRBD2|TRBV28|TRBJ2-1|NA
CATDSGLAGPYGYNEQFF
TGTGCCACCGATTCGGGACTAGCGGGGCCCTATGGGTACAATGAGCAGTTCTTC
>TRBD2|TRBV12-3/TRBV12-4|TRBJ2-3|NA
CASSELASTDTQYF
TGTGCCAGCAGTGAACTAGCGAGCACAGATACGCAGTATTTT
>TRBD2|TRBV20-1|TRBJ2-7|many
CSARTSGTPEQYF
TGCAGTGCTAGAACTAGCGGGACTCCCGAGCAGTACTTC
>NA|TRBV20-1|TRBJ2-3|many
CSARDNQGRTDTQYF
TGCAGTGCTAGAGATAATCAGGGGCGGACAGATACGCAGTATTTT
>TRBD1|TRBV28|TRBJ1-5|few
CASSRTGGEYSNQPQHF
TGTGCCAGCAGTAGGACAGGGGGCGAGTATAGCAATCAGCCCCAGCATTTT
>TRBD1|TRBV5-1|TRBJ2-7|many
CASSYDRGSYEQYF
TGCGCCAGCAGCTATGACAGGGGGAGCTACGAGCAGTACTTC
>NA|TRBV5-1|TRBJ1-1|few
CASSPEIGNEGTEAFF
TGCGCCAGCAGCCCGGAAATTGGGAATGAGGGCACTGAAGCTTTCTTT
>NA|TRBV7-6|TRBJ1-4|few
CASSLEVSEKLFF
TGTGCCAGCAGCTTAGAGGTGTCGGAAAAACTGTTTTTT
>NA|TRBV20-1|TRBJ2-1|many
CSARGRDWTYNEQFF
TGCAGTGCTAGAGGTCGGGACTGGACCTACAATGAGCAGTTCTTC
>TRBD2|TRBV12-3/TRBV12-4|TRBJ2-1|few
CASSFSVLAANEQFF
TGTGCCAGCAGTTTCAGTGTACTAGCGGCTAATGAGCAGTTCTTC
>NA|TRBV5-6|TRBJ2-1|many
CASSFFSEQFF
TGTGCCAGCAGCTTTTTTTCTGAGCAGTTCTTC
>NA|TRBV12-3/TRBV12-4|TRBJ1-2|few
CASSNSDSYYGYTF
TGTGCCAGCAGTAACTCGGACAGCTACTATGGCTACACCTTC
>NA|TRBV7-2|TRBJ2-2|many
CASSFSTVPGELFF
TGTGCCAGCAGCTTTTCTACCGTCCCCGGGGAGCTGTTTTTT
>TRBD2|TRBV5-1|TRBJ2-3|NA
CASSLAGTSGVDTQYF
TGCGCCAGCAGCTTGGCCGGTACTAGCGGGGTAGATACGCAGTATTTT
>NA|TRBV2|TRBJ2-2|NA
CASSEAAGELFF
TGTGCCAGCAGTGAAGCTGCCGGGGAGCTGTTTTTT
>NA|TRBV20-1|TRBJ2-5|few
CSASQVSETQYF
TGCAGTGCTTCCCAGGTCTCGGAGACCCAGTACTTC
>NA|TRBV18|TRBJ2-3|NA
CASSPNGWSSTDTQYF
TGTGCCAGCTCACCAAACGGGTGGTCTAGCACAGATACGCAGTATTTT
>NA|TRBV7-9|TRBJ2-3|NA
CASSPPRSSTDTQYF
TGTGCCAGCAGCCCCCCCAGGAGTAGCACAGATACGCAGTATTTT
>NA|TRBV4-2|TRBJ1-5|NA
CASSQGSDGGPQHF
TGTGCCAGCAGCCAAGGTTCCGATGGAGGGCCCCAGCATTTT